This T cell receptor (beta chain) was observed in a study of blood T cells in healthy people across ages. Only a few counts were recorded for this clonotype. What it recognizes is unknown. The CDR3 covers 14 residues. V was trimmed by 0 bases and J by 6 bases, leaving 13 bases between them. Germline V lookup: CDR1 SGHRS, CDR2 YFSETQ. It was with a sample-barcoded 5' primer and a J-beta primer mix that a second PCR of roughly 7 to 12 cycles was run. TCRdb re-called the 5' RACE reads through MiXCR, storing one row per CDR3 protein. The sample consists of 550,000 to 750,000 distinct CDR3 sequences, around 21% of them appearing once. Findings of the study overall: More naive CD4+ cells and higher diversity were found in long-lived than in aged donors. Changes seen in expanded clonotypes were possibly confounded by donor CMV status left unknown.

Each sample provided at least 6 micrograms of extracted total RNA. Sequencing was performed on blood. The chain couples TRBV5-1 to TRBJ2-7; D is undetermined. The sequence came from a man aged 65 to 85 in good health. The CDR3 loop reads CASSLAPNKGEQYF. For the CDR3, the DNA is TGCGCCAGCAGCTTGGCCCCCAACAAAGGCGAGCAGTACTTC. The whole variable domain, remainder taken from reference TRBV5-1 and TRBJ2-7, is KAGVTQTPRYLIKTRGQQVTLSCSPISGHRSVSWYQQTPGQGLQFLFEYFSETQRNKGNFPGRFSGRQFSNSRSEMNVSTLELGDSALYLCASSLAPNKGEQYFGPGTRLTVT.